The 21 T cell receptor beta chains reported below all come from one sample, sequenced in a study of response to subunit inactivated influenza vaccine. MiXCR was run by TCRdb on the RT-PCR reads, yielding one entry per CDR3 protein. The profile shows about half a million distinct CDR3 sequences, about 7.6% of them singletons. Sequencing was performed on PBMCs from blood, taken approximately 25 months after vaccination. These receptors all come from a man aged 45-69 years who received an inactivated influenza vaccine.

This clonotype came up a few times. The chain is built from TRBV20-1 and TRBJ2-5; 7 bases agree with TRBD2. Germline loops: CDR1 DFQATT, CDR2 SNEGSKA (reference sequence). The CDR3 spans 13 residues. V lost 3 bases, J lost 1 base, and 2 bases stayed unmatched. Written as DNA, the CDR3 is TGCAGTGCTAGCGGGGGGTTCCAAGAGACCCAGTACTTC. This gives the protein CSASGGFQETQYF.

J is TRBJ2-3 and V is TRBV4-2; no clear D. CDR3 length equals 14 residues. The V gene lost 1 base and the J gene lost 1 base, with 6 bases spanning the gap. Germline values: CDR1 LGHNA, CDR2 YNFKEQ. The CDR3 nucleotides are TGTGCCAGCAGCCAAGTAGAAGGCACAGATACGCAGTATTTT. Translating gives CASSQVEGTDTQYF.

This clonotype was detected a few times. The rearrangement links TRBV6-1 to TRBJ2-7; TRBD2 matches at 10 bases. The CDR3 runs to 15 residues. Trimming at V came to 8 bases and at J to 3 bases, leaving 10 bases not matched to a gene. Germline V CDR1 and CDR2: MNHNS, SASEGT. This CDR3 reads CASRPISGGIYEQYF. CDR3 nucleotide sequence: TGTGCCAGCCGTCCAATTAGCGGGGGGATCTACGAGCAGTACTTC.

The V call is TRBV6-2 or TRBV6-3, the J call TRBJ1-4; D not resolved. CDR1 and CDR2 (germline): MNHEY, SVGEGT. The V and J ends lost 10 bases and 10 bases respectively, with 22 bases between them. The CDR3 sequence is 14 residues long. The CDR3 nucleotides are TGTGCCACCTCCAACGGACCGAGTGAAGGAAAACTGTTTTTT. Amino acids: CATSNGPSEGKLFF.

The chain has TRBV12-3 or TRBV12-4 and TRBJ2-7, with 10 bases that match TRBD1. This CDR3 has 15 amino acids. Trimming removed 4 bases from V and 4 bases from J; junction bases left unmatched: 7. This chain's CDR3 is CASSSSRQGAYEQYF. The CDR3 DNA reads TGTGCCAGCAGTTCATCCCGACAGGGGGCTTACGAGCAGTACTTC.

The sample holds many counts of this clonotype. V usage is TRBV5-1 and J usage is TRBJ1-6; D unclear. The CDR3 is 16 amino acids. CDR1 and CDR2 (germline): SGHRS, YFSETQ. Trimming took off 0 bases at V and 2 bases at J, with 9 bases between the two ends. The CDR3 sequence is CASSLADGAYNSPLHF. CDR3 bases: TGCGCCAGCAGCTTGGCCGACGGGGCCTATAATTCACCCCTCCACTTT.

This clonotype came up a few times. The junction differs from germline at one of its ends, possibly a read error. V is TRBV6-2 or TRBV6-3 and J is TRBJ2-2; TRBD1 matches 8 bases. Germline values: CDR1 MNHEY, CDR2 SVGEGT. The length of the CDR3 is 13 residues. The CDR3 sequence is CTSRGPGGGELFF. CDR3 sequence (DNA): TGTACCAGCAGGGGGCCGGGCGGCGGGGAGCTGTTTTTT.

This clonotype has just a few counts. This chain connects TRBV29-1 to TRBJ2-3; 7 bases are a match to TRBD2. Germline V gives CDR1 SQVTM, CDR2 ANQGSEA. The J segment lost 2 bases and the V segment lost 6 bases, leaving 8 bases of the junction unmatched. The CDR3 spans 14 residues. The CDR3 bases are TGCAGCGTGGGAGTGGGAGGGACCACAGATACGCAGTATTTT. This gives the protein CSVGVGGTTDTQYF.

This clonotype was picked up a small number of times. The chain employs TRBV29-1 and TRBJ1-1; D is possibly TRBD1 (5 bases). This CDR3 spans 14 amino acids. Trimming took 6 bases from V and 3 from J, leaving 17 bases between them. Germline V gives CDR1 SQVTM, CDR2 ANQGSEA. CDR3 region: CSVGETVRDTEAFF. Here the CDR3 DNA reads TGCAGCGTAGGCGAGACAGTACGTGACACTGAAGCTTTCTTT.

The J gene is TRBJ2-1, the V gene TRBV4-1, with D tentatively TRBD2 (6 bases). This CDR3 region has 13 residues. In germline, CDR1 is MGHRA, CDR2 YSYEKL. Trimming left V 3 bases short and J 9 bases short, with 12 bases between. Here the CDR3 DNA reads TGCGCCAGCAGCCATGGAGGGAAAGGTGAGCAGTTCTTC. Protein product: CASSHGGKGEQFF.

The chain carries TRBV20-1 and TRBJ2-2, with 12 bases matching TRBD1. The length of the CDR3 is 16 residues. The junction had 6 bases not matched to a gene; V was cut back by 3 bases and J by 4 bases. The germline CDR1 and CDR2 sequences are DFQATT and SNEGSKA (reference sequence). The CDR3 coding sequence is TGCAGTGCTAGGGTACCGGGACAGGGGGCCACCGGGGAGCTGTTTTTT. This encodes CSARVPGQGATGELFF.

This clonotype was recorded a few times. The J gene is TRBJ1-4, the V gene TRBV7-9; 9 bases fit TRBD1. The CDR3 totals 17 residues. V shed 2 bases and J 8 bases; nucleotides not matched to a gene: 12. CDR1 and CDR2 from the germline V gene are SEHNR and FQNEAQ (reference sequence). CDR3: CASSLYGTGFRGEKLFF. The CDR3 region has the DNA TGTGCCAGCAGCTTATATGGGACAGGGTTCCGAGGCGAAAAACTGTTTTTT.

V gene TRBV20-1 combines with J gene TRBJ2-1; possibly TRBD2 for D (7 bases). The CDR3 covers 15 residues. Per the germline V gene, CDR1 is DFQATT and CDR2 is SNEGSKA (reference sequence). V lost 6 bases to trimming and J lost 7 bases, with 22 bases between them. The CDR3 coding sequence is TGCAGTGCCAGGGGCGGGAGTGGCGTTGTGAATGAGCAGTTCTTC. Translation gives CSARGGSGVVNEQFF.

This clonotype was counted many times. In DNA, the CDR3 is TGCGCCAGCAGCTCGCAGGGGGCTAGGACCGGGGAGCTGTTTTTT. Translated: CASSSQGARTGELFF. The V gene is TRBV5-1, the J gene TRBJ2-2; the match to TRBD1 covers 8 bases. Germline CDR1 is SGHRS and CDR2 is YFSETQ. CDR3 length: 15 residues. Trimming took 3 bases from V and 5 from J; bases not matched to a gene: 6.

The DNA of the CDR3 is TGTGCCATCAAGGCGGGTCGTGACACCGGGGAGCTGTTTTTT. It translates to CAIKAGRDTGELFF. The chain links TRBV10-3 to TRBJ2-2, with D tentatively TRBD2 (5 bases). This CDR3 has 14 amino acids. Trimming took 7 bases from V and 3 from J, leaving 12 bases between them. Per germline, CDR1 ENHRY and CDR2 SYGVKD.

The chain combines TRBV27 with TRBJ2-7, with TRBD1 matching over 7 bases. J gave up 1 base and V 5 bases, and 8 bases lay outside the gene matches. The CDR3 sequence is 15 residues long. Germline V gene data show CDR1 as MNHEY and CDR2 as SMNVEV (reference sequence). In DNA form, the CDR3 reads TGTGCCAGCAGTCGCCCGGGACAGCTTTCCTACGAGCAGTACTTC. It specifies CASSRPGQLSYEQYF.

The V and J genes are TRBV29-1 and TRBJ2-3; 8 bases line up with TRBD2. Germline lookup yields CDR1 SQVTM and CDR2 ANQGSEA. V trimming: 7 bases; J trimming: 1 base; junction bases outside the gene matches: 10. The length of the CDR3 is 15 residues. CDR3 region: CSAQVSSGGTDTQYF. CDR3 sequence (DNA): TGCAGCGCTCAAGTTAGTAGCGGGGGCACAGATACGCAGTATTTT.

The chain has TRBV20-1 and TRBJ2-1; TRBD2 agrees at 11 bases. The V segment lost 5 bases and the J segment 7 bases; nucleotides outside the gene matches: 10. The CDR3 has 15 amino acids. CDR1 DFQATT and CDR2 SNEGSKA come from the germline V gene (reference sequence). The DNA of the CDR3 is TGCAGTGCTGCATTAGCGGGAGGGCCGGGTAATGAGCAGTTCTTC. The encoded protein is CSAALAGGPGNEQFF.

This chain uses TRBV27 with TRBJ1-6; D is uncertain. Trimming took 0 bases from V and 10 from J, leaving 19 bases between them. The CDR3 totals 17 residues. In germline, CDR1 is MNHEY, CDR2 SMNVEV (reference sequence). The CDR3 DNA follows: TGTGCCAGCAGTTTATCACCCCGGGGAATGTCGGGCTCACCCCTCCACTTT. It codes for CASSLSPRGMSGSPLHF.

This clonotype has a count of ten or more. One end of the junction fails to match germline, which may point to a read error. The V gene is TRBV6-1, the J gene TRBJ1-1; TRBD1 aligns across 9 bases. CDR1 is MNHNS, CDR2 SASEGT, per germline. This CDR3 is built from 16 residues. The CDR3 reads CASREAQGARNTEAFF. In DNA, the CDR3 is TGTGCCAGCAGGGAAGCACAGGGGGCGAGGAACACTGAAGCTTTCTTT.

This clonotype was counted a few times. The V gene is TRBV20-1, the J gene TRBJ1-2, with 9 bases that match TRBD1. This CDR3 is built from 13 residues. Germline assignment: CDR1 DFQATT and CDR2 SNEGSKA (reference sequence). With 6 bases clipped from V and 2 bases from J, the junction kept 4 bases outside the gene matches. The CDR3 spells CSALGQGNYGYTF. The CDR3 region has the DNA TGCAGTGCCCTGGGACAGGGCAACTATGGCTACACCTTC.